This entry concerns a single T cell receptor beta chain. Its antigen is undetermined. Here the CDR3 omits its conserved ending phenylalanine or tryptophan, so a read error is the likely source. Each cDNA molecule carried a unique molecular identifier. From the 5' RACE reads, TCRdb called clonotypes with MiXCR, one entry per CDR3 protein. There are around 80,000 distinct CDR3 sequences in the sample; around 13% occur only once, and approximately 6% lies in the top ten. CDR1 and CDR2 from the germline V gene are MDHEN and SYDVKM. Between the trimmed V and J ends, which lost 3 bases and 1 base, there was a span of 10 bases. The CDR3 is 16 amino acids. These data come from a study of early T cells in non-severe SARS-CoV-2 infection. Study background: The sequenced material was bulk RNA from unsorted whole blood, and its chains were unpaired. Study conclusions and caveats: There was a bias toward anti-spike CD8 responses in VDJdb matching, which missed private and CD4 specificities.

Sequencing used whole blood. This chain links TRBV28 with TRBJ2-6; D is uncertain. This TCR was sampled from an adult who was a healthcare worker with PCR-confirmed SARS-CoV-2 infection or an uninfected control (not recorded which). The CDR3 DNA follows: TGTGCCAGCAGTTTTCCCCCGGGTTCTGGGGCCAACGTCCTGACTTCC. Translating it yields CASSFPPGSGANVLTS.